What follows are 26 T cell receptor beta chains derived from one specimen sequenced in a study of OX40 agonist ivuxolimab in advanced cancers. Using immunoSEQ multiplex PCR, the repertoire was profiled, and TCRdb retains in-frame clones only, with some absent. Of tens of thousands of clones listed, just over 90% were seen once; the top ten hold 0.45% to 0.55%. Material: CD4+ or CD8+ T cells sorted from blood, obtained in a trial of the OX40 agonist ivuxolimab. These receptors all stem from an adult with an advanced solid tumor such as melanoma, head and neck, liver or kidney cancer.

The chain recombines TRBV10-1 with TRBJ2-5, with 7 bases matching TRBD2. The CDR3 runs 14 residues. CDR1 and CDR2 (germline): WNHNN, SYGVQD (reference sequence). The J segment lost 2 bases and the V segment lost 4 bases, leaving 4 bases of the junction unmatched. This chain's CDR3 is CASSVKRGQETQYF. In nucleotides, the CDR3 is TGCGCCAGCAGTGTGAAGCGGGGACAAGAGACCCAGTACTTC.

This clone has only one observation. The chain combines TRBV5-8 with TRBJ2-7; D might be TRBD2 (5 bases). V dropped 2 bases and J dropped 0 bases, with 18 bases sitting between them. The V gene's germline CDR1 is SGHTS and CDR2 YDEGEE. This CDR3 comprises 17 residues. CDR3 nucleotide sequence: TGTGCCAGCAGCTTTTTTTCGGCGGGTTCTAGCTCCTACGAGCAGTACTTC. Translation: CASSFFSAGSSSYEQYF.

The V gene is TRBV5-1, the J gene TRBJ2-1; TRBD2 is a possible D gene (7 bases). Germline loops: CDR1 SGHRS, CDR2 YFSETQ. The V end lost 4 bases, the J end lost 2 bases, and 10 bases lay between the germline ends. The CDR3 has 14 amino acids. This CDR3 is CASSGGAPYNEQFF. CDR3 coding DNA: TGCGCCAGCAGCGGGGGGGCCCCCTACAATGAGCAGTTCTTC.

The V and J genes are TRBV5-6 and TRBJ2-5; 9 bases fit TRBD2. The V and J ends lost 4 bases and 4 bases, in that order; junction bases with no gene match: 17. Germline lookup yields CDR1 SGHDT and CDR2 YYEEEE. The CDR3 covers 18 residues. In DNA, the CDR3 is TGTGCCAGCAGCGCAACCGTTATAGCGGGGGTGAAGCGAGAGACCCAGTACTTC. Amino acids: CASSATVIAGVKRETQYF.

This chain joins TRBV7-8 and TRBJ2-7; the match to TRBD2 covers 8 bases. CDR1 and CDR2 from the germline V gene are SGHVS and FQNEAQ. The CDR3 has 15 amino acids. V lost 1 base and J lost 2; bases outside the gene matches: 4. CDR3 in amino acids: CASSLGDSGAYEQYF. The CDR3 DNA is TGTGCCAGCAGCTTAGGAGATAGCGGGGCCTACGAGCAGTACTTC.

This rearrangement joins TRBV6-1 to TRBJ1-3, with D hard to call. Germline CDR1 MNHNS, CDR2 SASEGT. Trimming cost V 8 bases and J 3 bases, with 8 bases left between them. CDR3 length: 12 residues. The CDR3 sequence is CASLRIGNTIYF. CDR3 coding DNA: TGTGCCAGCTTAAGGATTGGAAACACCATATATTTT.

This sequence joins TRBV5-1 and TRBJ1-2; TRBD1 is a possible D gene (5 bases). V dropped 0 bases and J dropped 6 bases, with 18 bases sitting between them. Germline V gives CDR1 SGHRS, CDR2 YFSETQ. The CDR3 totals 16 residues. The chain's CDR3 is CASSLGHLRQGDGYTF. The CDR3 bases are TGCGCCAGCAGCTTGGGTCACCTTCGGCAGGGTGATGGCTACACCTTC.

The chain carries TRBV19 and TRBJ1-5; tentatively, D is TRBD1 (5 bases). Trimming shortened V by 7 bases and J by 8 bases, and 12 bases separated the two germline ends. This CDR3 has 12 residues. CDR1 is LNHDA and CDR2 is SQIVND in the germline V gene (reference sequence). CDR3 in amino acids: CASKVSGEPQHF. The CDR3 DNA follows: TGTGCCAGTAAAGTATCGGGGGAGCCCCAGCATTTT.

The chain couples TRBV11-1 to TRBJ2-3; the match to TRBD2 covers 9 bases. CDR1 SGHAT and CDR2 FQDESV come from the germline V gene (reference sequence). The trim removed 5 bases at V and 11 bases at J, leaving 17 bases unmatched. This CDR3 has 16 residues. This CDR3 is CASSTGASGEGEVQYF. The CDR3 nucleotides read TGTGCCAGCAGCACAGGAGCTAGCGGGGAGGGGGAGGTGCAGTATTTT. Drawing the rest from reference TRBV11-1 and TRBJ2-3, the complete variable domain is EAEVAQSPRYKITEKSQAVAFWCDPISGHATLYWYRQILGQGPELLVQFQDESVVDDSQLPKDRFSAERLKGVDSTLKIQPAELGDSAMYLCASSTGASGEGEVQYFGPGTRLTVL.

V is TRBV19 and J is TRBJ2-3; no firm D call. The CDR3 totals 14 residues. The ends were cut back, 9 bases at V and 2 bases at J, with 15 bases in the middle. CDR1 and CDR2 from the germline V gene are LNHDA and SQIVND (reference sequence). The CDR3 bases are TGTGCCAGCGCGATACCCCTCGACACAGATACGCAGTATTTT. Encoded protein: CASAIPLDTDTQYF.

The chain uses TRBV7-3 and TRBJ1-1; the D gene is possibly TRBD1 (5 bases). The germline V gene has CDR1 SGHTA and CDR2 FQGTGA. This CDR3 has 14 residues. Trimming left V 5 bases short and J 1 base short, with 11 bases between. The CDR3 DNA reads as TGTGCCAGCAGCGTGGGACCGGGGAACACTGAAGCTTTCTTT. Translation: CASSVGPGNTEAFF.

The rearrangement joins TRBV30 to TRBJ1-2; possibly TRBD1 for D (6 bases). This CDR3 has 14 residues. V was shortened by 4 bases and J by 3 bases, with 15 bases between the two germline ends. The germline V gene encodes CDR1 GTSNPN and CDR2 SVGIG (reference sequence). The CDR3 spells CAWIRHRVDYGYTF. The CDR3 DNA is TGTGCCTGGATTCGGCACAGGGTGGACTATGGCTACACCTTC.

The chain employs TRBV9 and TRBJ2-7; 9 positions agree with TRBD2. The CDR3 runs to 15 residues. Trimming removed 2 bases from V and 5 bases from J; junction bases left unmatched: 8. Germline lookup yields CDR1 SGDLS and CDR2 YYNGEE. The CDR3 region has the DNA TGTGCCAGCAGCGTTGGGACTAGCTTTTACGACGAGCAGTACTTC. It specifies CASSVGTSFYDEQYF.

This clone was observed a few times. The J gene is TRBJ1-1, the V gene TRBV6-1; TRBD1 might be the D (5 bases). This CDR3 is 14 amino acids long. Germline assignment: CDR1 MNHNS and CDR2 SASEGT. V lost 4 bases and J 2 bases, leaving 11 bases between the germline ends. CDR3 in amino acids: CASSVQTVNTEAFF. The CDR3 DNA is TGTGCCAGCAGTGTCCAGACAGTAAACACTGAAGCTTTCTTT.

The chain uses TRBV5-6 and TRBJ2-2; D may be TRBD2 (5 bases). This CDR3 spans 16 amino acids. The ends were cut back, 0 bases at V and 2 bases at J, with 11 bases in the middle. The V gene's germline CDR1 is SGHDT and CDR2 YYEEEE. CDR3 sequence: CASSLGLAGNTGELFF. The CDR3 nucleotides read TGTGCCAGCAGCTTGGGGCTAGCCGGTAACACCGGGGAGCTGTTTTTT.

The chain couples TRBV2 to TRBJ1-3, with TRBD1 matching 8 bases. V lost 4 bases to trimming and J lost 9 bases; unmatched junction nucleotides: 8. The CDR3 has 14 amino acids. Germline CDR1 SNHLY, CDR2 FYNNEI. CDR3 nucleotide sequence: TGTGCCAGCAGTGTACTGACAGGGGTGAGCACCATATATTTT. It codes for CASSVLTGVSTIYF.

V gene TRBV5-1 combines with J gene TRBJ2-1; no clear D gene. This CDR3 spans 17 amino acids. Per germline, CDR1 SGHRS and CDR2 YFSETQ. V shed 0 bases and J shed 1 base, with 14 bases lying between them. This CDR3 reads CASSLEGLRFSYNEQFF. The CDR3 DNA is TGCGCCAGCAGCTTGGAGGGTTTACGGTTTTCCTACAATGAGCAGTTCTTC.

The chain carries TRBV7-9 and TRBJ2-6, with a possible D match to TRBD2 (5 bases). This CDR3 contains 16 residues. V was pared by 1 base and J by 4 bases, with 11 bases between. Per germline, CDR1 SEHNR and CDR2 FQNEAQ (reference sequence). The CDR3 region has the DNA TGTGCCAGCAGCTTAGGCCGGGGTTCCGGGGCCAACGTCCTGACTTTC. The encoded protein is CASSLGRGSGANVLTF.

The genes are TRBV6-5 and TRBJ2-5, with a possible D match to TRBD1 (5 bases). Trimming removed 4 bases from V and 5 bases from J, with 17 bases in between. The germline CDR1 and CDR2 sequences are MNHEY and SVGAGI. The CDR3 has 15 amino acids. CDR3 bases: TGTGCCAGCAGTTTCGGTGAAGGGGCGATGGAGACCCAGTACTTC. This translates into CASSFGEGAMETQYF.

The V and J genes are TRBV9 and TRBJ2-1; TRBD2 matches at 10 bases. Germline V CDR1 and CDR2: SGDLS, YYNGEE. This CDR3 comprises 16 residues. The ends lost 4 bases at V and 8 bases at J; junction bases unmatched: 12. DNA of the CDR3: TGTGCCAGCAGCCCGCTTCTAGCGGGAGAACTGGATGAGCAGTTCTTC. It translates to CASSPLLAGELDEQFF.

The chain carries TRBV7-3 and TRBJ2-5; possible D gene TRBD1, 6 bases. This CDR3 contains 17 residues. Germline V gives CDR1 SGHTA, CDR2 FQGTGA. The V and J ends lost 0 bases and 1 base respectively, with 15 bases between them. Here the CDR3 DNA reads TGTGCCAGCAGCTTAACCCCGGTGGGGGCCCCCCAAGAGACCCAGTACTTC. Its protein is CASSLTPVGAPQETQYF.

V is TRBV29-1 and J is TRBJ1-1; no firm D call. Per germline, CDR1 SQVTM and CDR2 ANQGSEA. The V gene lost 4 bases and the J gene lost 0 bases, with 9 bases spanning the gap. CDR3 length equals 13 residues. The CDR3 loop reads CSVARVLNTEAFF. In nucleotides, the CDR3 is TGCAGCGTTGCGAGGGTGTTGAACACTGAAGCTTTCTTT.

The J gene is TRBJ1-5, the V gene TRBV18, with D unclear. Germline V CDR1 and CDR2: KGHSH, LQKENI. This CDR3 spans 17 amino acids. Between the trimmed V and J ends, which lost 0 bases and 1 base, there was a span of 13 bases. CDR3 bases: TGTGCCAGCTCACCACCAGGAAAAAGGGAAAGCAATCAGCCCCAGCATTTT. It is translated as CASSPPGKRESNQPQHF.

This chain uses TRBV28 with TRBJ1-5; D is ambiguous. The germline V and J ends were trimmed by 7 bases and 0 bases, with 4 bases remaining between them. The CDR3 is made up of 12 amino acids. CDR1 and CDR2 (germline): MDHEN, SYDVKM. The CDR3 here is CASKGSNQPQHF. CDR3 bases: TGTGCCAGCAAGGGTAGCAATCAGCCCCAGCATTTT.

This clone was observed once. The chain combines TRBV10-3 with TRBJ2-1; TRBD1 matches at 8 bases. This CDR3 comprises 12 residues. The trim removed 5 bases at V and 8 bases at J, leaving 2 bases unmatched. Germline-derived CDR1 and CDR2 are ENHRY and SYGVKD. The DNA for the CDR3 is TGTGCCATCAGTCCGACAGGGGATGAGCAGTTCTTC. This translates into CAISPTGDEQFF.

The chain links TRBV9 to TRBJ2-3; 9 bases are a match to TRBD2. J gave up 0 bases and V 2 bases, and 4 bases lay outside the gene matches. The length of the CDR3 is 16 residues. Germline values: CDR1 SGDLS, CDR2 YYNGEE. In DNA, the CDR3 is TGTGCCAGCAGCGTGTCTAGCGGGGTCAGCACAGATACGCAGTATTTT. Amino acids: CASSVSSGVSTDTQYF.